This TCR beta chain is drawn from a study of cytomegalovirus exposure and HLA in healthy donors. Study results and caveats: Three chains linked to CMV were shown in vitro to be specific for CMV antigens. Many donors carried some public TCRs, although rarity characterized most TCR sequences. Per a prior analysis, the majority of TCR beta V segments were productive roughly 90% or roughly 30% of the time. Later work found that TCR association rates differed between HLA loci; DRB1 had the most and HLA-C the fewest.

The junction had 11 bases not matched to a gene; V was cut back by 1 base and J by 8 bases. The CDR3 extends over 16 amino acids. Germline V CDR1 and CDR2: SGHAT, FQNNGV. In the PCR, 60 Vbeta and 13 Jbeta primers were used. Profiled with immunoSEQ multiplex PCR; TCRdb holds only in-frame clones, not every one. Counted here are about 200,000 clones, 65% to 85% occurring once; the ten biggest clones make up roughly 3.1%. With respect to this clone: The antigen is undetermined.

The TCR sequence derives from a man under 40 in good health and CMV-seronegative. Sequenced sample: PBMCs. The rearrangement uses TRBV11-2 and TRBJ2-3; TRBD2 matches at 8 bases. The CDR3 protein is CASSLVPSGGLSTQYF. The CDR3 DNA follows: TGTGCCAGCAGCTTAGTTCCTTCGGGGGGGCTGAGTACGCAGTATTTT.